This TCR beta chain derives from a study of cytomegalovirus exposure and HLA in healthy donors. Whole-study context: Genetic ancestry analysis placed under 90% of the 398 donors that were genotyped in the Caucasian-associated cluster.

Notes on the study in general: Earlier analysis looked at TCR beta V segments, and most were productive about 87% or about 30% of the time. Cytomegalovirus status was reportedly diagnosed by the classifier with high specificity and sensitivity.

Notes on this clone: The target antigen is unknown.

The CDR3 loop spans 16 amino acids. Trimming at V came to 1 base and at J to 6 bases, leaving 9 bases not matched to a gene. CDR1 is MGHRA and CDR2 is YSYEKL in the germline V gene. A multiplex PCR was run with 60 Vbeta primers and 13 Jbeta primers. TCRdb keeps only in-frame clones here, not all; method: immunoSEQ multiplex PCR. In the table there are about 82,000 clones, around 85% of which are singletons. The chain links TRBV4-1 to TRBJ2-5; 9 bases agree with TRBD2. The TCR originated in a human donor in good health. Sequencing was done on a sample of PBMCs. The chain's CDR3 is CASSQGALAGIKTQYF. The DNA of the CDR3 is TGCGCCAGCAGCCAAGGAGCCCTAGCGGGGATAAAGACCCAGTACTTC.